This T cell receptor (beta chain) comes out of a study of shared T cell receptors in the human thymus. This CDR3 has 14 amino acids. From germline, CDR1 is WNHNN and CDR2 SYGVQD (reference sequence). Trimming at V came to 4 bases and at J to 6 bases, leaving 3 bases not matched to a gene. Sequencing used immunoSEQ multiplex PCR; TCRdb keeps in-frame clones, though not all of them. The data show roughly 660,000 clones, with roughly 90% seen just once and 0.0085% to 0.012% held by the top ten. Separately, the same data were catalogued under a study of human thymus T cells. That work adds: Having corrective surgery for congenital heart defects, healthy Finnish infants were the ones who donated. V and J gene usage appeared biased in thymic and blood repertoires. Highly overlapping thymic repertoires in unrelated individuals were reported by related research.

Sequencing used thymocytes. V usage is TRBV10-1 and J usage is TRBJ2-1, with 10 bases matching TRBD2. The TCR comes from a boy less than two years old with a congenital heart defect. CDR3 loop: CASSGEREGNEQFF. Written as DNA, the CDR3 is TGCGCCAGCAGTGGTGAGCGGGAGGGCAATGAGCAGTTCTTC.